This T cell receptor beta chain was captured by sequencing in a study of response to subunit inactivated influenza vaccine. Broader study findings: The authors offered the suggestion that each seasonal influenza vaccination recruits few new T cells.

In this sample, this clonotype turned up many times. What it recognizes is unknown. MiXCR, applied by TCRdb to the RT-PCR reads, yields one record per CDR3 protein. This table has 500,000 to 650,000 distinct CDR3 sequences, 7.6% appearing once. CDR1 is SGHTA, CDR2 FQGNSA, per germline. V was clipped by 6 bases and J by 4 bases, with 18 bases between them. The CDR3 covers 15 residues. The V gene is TRBV7-2, the J gene TRBJ1-1, with a possible D match to TRBD1 (5 bases). This receptor was taken from a man between 50 and 75 years old who received an inactivated influenza vaccine. This specimen consisted of PBMCs from blood, obtained roughly 24 months after vaccination. CDR3 coding DNA: TGTGCCAGCAGTATACCTACCGGGACGGCCACTGAAGCTTTCTTT. Its protein is CASSIPTGTATEAFF. The full variable domain, with the rest looked up from reference TRBV7-2 and TRBJ1-1, is GAGVSQSPSNKVTEKGKDVELRCDPISGHTALYWYRQSLGQGLEFLIYFQGNSAPDKSGLPSDRFSAERTGGSVSTLTIQRTQQEDSAVYLCASSIPTGTATEAFFGQGTRLTVV.